Described below is a single T cell receptor (beta chain) sequence and its context. This clonotype appeared a single time. This receptor's antigen is unknown. No base quality information exists; no much larger clone differs at one position. A single read constitutes weak evidence. This entry comes from a study of blood T cells in healthy people across ages (dated by TCRdb to about 2015). With regard to the full study: Template switching captured roughly one uniquely barcoded TCR beta cDNA molecule per two T cells in model experiments. For two donors (one aged 18 to 29 and one aged 80 or older), the study analyzed two additional independent replicas of 1 million unique cDNA reads from the same blood draw. The donors were split into four age groups: young (average around 16 years), middle-aged (39), aged (roughly 68) and long-lived (roughly 77). Donors of different ages were randomly distributed across sequencing lanes to avoid experimental bias. Using deep sequencing normalized with unique cDNA molecular identifiers, the study measured how TCR beta repertoire diversity changes with age.

Per the germline V gene, LGHNA is the CDR1 and YNFKEQ is the CDR2. Trimming costs V 1 base and J 3 bases, and their ends lie 8 bases apart. The CDR3 runs 14 amino acids, cysteine and phenylalanine included. CDR3 DNA is the only sequence kept; it has 42 bases, read in frame from the first base. On the study overall, not on this receptor specifically: Because profiling used bulk unsorted PBMCs, naive and antigen-experienced compartments could not be compared conclusively. Observed TCR beta diversity per million T cells fell roughly linearly with age, and a significant reduction was already apparent by age around 40. Estimates of total diversity based on one million sequenced T cells were regarded as lower bounds and as underestimates. Compared with the aged group, the long-lived group had more naive CD4+ T cells, fewer expanded clones and increased TCR diversity, suggesting age selection. Because donor CMV infection status was unknown, age-related changes in expanded clonotypes were potentially confounded. Observed TCR beta diversity correlated strongly with the percentage of naive T cells measured by flow cytometry.

The donors were 40 or so Caucasian individuals from Russia, aged roughly 6 to 90 years, who were systemically healthy. About 10 milliliters of peripheral blood were drawn from each donor into EDTA-treated Vacutainer tubes. Ficoll-Paque density-gradient centrifugation was used to isolate PBMCs, with at least 6.5 million per sample. Trizol reagent was used to extract total RNA from PBMCs, with at least 6 micrograms per sample. For every donor, flow cytometry on a PBMC aliquot measured the percentage of naive CD45RAhigh/CD27high T cells. Library construction relied on 5' RACE. The instrument given in TCRdb is Illumina HiSeq 2500. A second PCR of roughly 6 to 11 cycles was run with a J-beta primer mix and a sample-barcoded 5' primer. Each TCR beta cDNA molecule received a unique molecular identifier from a template-switch 5' adaptor carrying 12 random nucleotides. At least 3 million CDR3-containing paired-end reads were obtained from each sample. All of the RNA was converted into first-strand cDNA using the Mint cDNA synthesis kit, with a TRBC-specific oligonucleotide serving as the primer. Following uracil-DNA glycosylase treatment, all cDNA underwent a first 18-cycle PCR with the universal primers M1SS and BC2_uni_R. The study's own analysis went as follows. Each sample was normalized by randomly selecting 1 million high-quality reads, each carrying a distinct molecular identifier. Reads sharing molecular identifiers were discarded rather than binned into consensus sequences. MiTCR, run with a Q25 quality threshold and the strictest error-elimination algorithm, handled CDR3 identification, clonotype clustering and error correction. A nonparametric unseen species model with Euler transformation was used to estimate lower-bound total TCR beta diversity. TCRdb took the public reads, trimmed them with fastp at Q25, ran MiXCR for clone calling and kept in-frame beta chains. CDR3 protein sequences are deduplicated, and each keeps its most common genes and DNA. The V and J calls reflect TCRdb's pipeline rather than the authors' work. The sample yields 650,000 to 1,000,000 distinct CDR3 sequences; around 50% were counted once. The biggest ten clones account for roughly 20% of the sample.

The specimen was blood. The rearrangement joined TRBV4-2 to TRBJ2-3; no D segment can be confidently identified. The sequence derives from a man older than 75 in good health. The DNA reads as follows: TGTGCCAGCAGCCAAGTACTTAGGACAGATACGCAGTATTTT. Its protein is CASSQVLRTDTQYF.